Below, 5 T cell receptor beta chains from the same sample are listed, as sequenced in a study of T-cell memory formation after mild COVID-19. TCRdb redid the calling of the 5' RACE reads with MiXCR, one entry per CDR3 protein. The sample lists 100,000 or so distinct CDR3 sequences; 11% were seen once. Sequencing was carried out using PBMCs or a T cell subset sorted from them (not recorded which). These receptors came from a man between 18 and 35 years old who had mild COVID-19 (a few samples of this study predate the infection). Cell type and time point are not known.

This clonotype has only a few counts. This chain links TRBV4-1 with TRBJ2-7, with 9 nucleotides matching TRBD1. There are 15 residues in the CDR3. With V trimmed by 1 base and J by 3 bases, 4 bases remained unmatched. Germline assignment: CDR1 MGHRA and CDR2 YSYEKL. CDR3 sequence reads: CASSQGTGEFYEQYF. In nucleotides, the CDR3 is TGCGCCAGCAGCCAAGGGACAGGGGAATTCTACGAGCAGTACTTC.

The CDR3 region is CASSLWNRGENIQYF. As DNA, the CDR3 is TGTGCCAGCAGTTTGTGGAACAGGGGGGAAAACATTCAGTACTTC. J is TRBJ2-4 and V is TRBV6-2 or TRBV6-3; 8 bases map to TRBD1. Germline-derived CDR1 and CDR2 are MNHEY and SVGEGT. This CDR3 has 15 residues. Losses at the gene ends were 4 bases for V and 5 bases for J; bases not matched to a gene: 7.

A few counts support this clonotype. The V and J genes are TRBV7-8 and TRBJ2-7; 8 nucleotides align to TRBD2. CDR3 length: 16 amino acids. The germline V gene encodes CDR1 SGHVS and CDR2 FQNEAQ. V trimming: 5 bases; J trimming: 6 bases; junction bases outside the gene matches: 15. Here the CDR3 reads CASSHLIGAGDPEQYF. CDR3 nucleotides: TGTGCCAGCAGCCACCTGATTGGAGCGGGGGACCCCGAGCAGTACTTC.

The chain couples TRBV20-1 to TRBJ1-1; D is perhaps TRBD1 (6 bases). Germline values: CDR1 DFQATT, CDR2 SNEGSKA (reference sequence). V lost 5 bases to trimming and J lost 4 bases, with 17 bases between them. The CDR3 has 14 amino acids. CDR3 sequence (DNA): TGCAGTGCTTCGGACAGCGCTTATGGCACTGAAGCTTTCTTT. Its translation is CSASDSAYGTEAFF.

V is TRBV5-6 and J is TRBJ2-5, with D tentatively TRBD2 (6 bases). This CDR3 comprises 15 residues. Between the trimmed V and J ends, which lost 5 bases and 5 bases, there was a span of 19 bases. CDR1 SGHDT and CDR2 YYEEEE come from the germline V gene. CDR3 protein: CASSPGDFPRETQYF. The CDR3 DNA reads TGTGCCAGCAGTCCGGGGGACTTTCCGAGGGAGACCCAGTACTTC.